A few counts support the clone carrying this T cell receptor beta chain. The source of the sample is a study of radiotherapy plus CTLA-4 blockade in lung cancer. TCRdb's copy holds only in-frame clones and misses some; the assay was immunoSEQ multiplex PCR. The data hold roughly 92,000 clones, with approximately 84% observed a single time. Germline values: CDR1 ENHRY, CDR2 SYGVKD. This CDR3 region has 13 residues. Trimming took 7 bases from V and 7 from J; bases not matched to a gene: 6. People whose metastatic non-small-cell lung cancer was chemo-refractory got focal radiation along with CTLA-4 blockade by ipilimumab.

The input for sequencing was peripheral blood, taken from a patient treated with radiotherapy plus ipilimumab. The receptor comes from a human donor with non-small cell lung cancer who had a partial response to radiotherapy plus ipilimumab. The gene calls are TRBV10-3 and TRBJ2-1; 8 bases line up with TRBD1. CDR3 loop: CAINDRGENEQFF. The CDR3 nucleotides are TGTGCCATCAACGACAGGGGTGAAAATGAGCAGTTCTTC.